Listed below are T cell receptor beta chains from one sample, sequenced in a study of blood T cell repertoires in COVID-19. Generated by immunoSEQ multiplex PCR, the TCRdb table keeps only in-frame clones and is missing some. In the table there are approximately 500,000 clones, about 89% of which are singletons. The specimen sequenced was peripheral blood. The receptors were sampled from a woman between 45 and 65 years old with COVID-19, enrolled during active disease. CDR3s include the opening cysteine and the closing phenylalanine or tryptophan. A D gene is named only where the DNA matches it firmly. Clone size is shown for a subset of rows, as once, few, many or a class of expanded clone.

J gene: TRBJ1-2
V gene: TRBV4-1
CDR3 length: 14
clone size: .
D gene: .
CDR3 protein: CASSQEGQGSGYTF
CDR3 DNA: TGCGCCAGCAGCCAAGAAGGGCAGGGAAGCGGCTACACCTTC

J gene: TRBJ1-5
V gene: TRBV2
CDR3 length: 13
clone size: .
D gene: .
CDR3 protein: CASREVFGQPQHF
CDR3 DNA: TGTGCCAGCAGGGAGGTTTTTGGGCAGCCCCAGCATTTT

J gene: TRBJ1-1
V gene: TRBV12-3/TRBV12-4
CDR3 length: 13
clone size: few
D gene: .
CDR3 protein: CASSQASNTEAFF
CDR3 DNA: TGTGCCAGCAGTCAAGCTTCGAACACTGAAGCTTTCTTT

J gene: TRBJ1-2
V gene: TRBV19
CDR3 length: 15
clone size: .
D gene: TRBD1
CDR3 protein: CASSPRTGTNYGYTF
CDR3 DNA: TGTGCCAGTAGTCCAAGGACAGGGACTAACTATGGCTACACCTTC

J gene: TRBJ1-4
V gene: TRBV27
CDR3 length: 14
clone size: .
D gene: .
CDR3 protein: CASSRYRATEKLFF
CDR3 DNA: TGTGCCAGCAGCAGATACAGGGCGACTGAAAAACTGTTTTTT

J gene: TRBJ2-5
V gene: TRBV12-3/TRBV12-4
CDR3 length: 13
clone size: .
D gene: .
CDR3 protein: CASSLDGQETQYF
CDR3 DNA: TGTGCCAGCAGTTTAGACGGCCAAGAGACCCAGTACTTC

J gene: TRBJ2-7
V gene: TRBV5-6
CDR3 length: 11
clone size: .
D gene: .
CDR3 protein: CASSLRDEQYF
CDR3 DNA: TGTGCCAGCAGCCTCAGGGACGAGCAGTACTTC

J gene: TRBJ1-2
V gene: TRBV28
CDR3 length: 12
clone size: .
D gene: .
CDR3 protein: CASGDTNYGYTF
CDR3 DNA: TGTGCCAGCGGGGACACTAACTATGGCTACACCTTC

J gene: TRBJ1-1
V gene: TRBV7-8
CDR3 length: 16
clone size: .
D gene: TRBD1
CDR3 protein: CASSFSRQGRNTEAFF
CDR3 DNA: TGTGCCAGCAGCTTTAGTAGACAGGGGAGGAACACTGAAGCTTTCTTT

J gene: TRBJ1-1
V gene: TRBV27
CDR3 length: 15
clone size: .
D gene: TRBD1
CDR3 protein: CASSYGQGRGTEAFF
CDR3 DNA: TGTGCCAGCAGTTATGGACAGGGAAGGGGCACTGAAGCTTTCTTT

J gene: TRBJ1-6
V gene: TRBV7-2
CDR3 length: 14
clone size: .
D gene: .
CDR3 protein: CASSLYRVTAPLHF
CDR3 DNA: TGTGCCAGCAGCTTGTACAGGGTTACGGCACCCCTCCACTTT

J gene: TRBJ1-6
V gene: TRBV30
CDR3 length: 16
clone size: .
D gene: TRBD1
CDR3 protein: CAWSPDRGLYNSPLHF
CDR3 DNA: TGTGCCTGGAGCCCGGACAGGGGGCTCTATAATTCACCCCTCCACTTT

J gene: TRBJ2-7
V gene: TRBV3-1/TRBV3-2
CDR3 length: 14
clone size: .
D gene: TRBD1
CDR3 protein: CASSSGTVSYEQYF
CDR3 DNA: TGTGCCAGCAGCTCCGGGACAGTCTCCTACGAGCAGTACTTC

J gene: TRBJ1-1
V gene: TRBV30
CDR3 length: 12
clone size: few
D gene: .
CDR3 protein: CAWTIDSVEAFF
CDR3 DNA: TGTGCCTGGACCATAGACAGCGTTGAAGCTTTCTTT

J gene: TRBJ2-7
V gene: TRBV30
CDR3 length: 13
clone size: once
D gene: TRBD2
CDR3 protein: CAWSRLAAYEQYF
CDR3 DNA: TGTGCCTGGAGTAGGCTAGCGGCCTACGAGCAGTACTTC

J gene: TRBJ2-1
V gene: TRBV19
CDR3 length: 16
clone size: .
D gene: .
CDR3 protein: CASSIGPPRTYNEQFF
CDR3 DNA: TGTGCCAGTAGTATAGGGCCCCCGAGGACCTACAATGAGCAGTTCTTC

J gene: TRBJ2-7
V gene: TRBV25-1
CDR3 length: 16
clone size: .
D gene: .
CDR3 protein: CASSDPLGGAGYEQYF
CDR3 DNA: TGTGCCAGCAGTGACCCACTGGGGGGGGCGGGCTACGAGCAGTACTTC

J gene: TRBJ1-1
V gene: TRBV15
CDR3 length: 12
clone size: .
D gene: TRBD1
CDR3 protein: CATTGLNTEAFF
CDR3 DNA: TGTGCCACGACAGGGTTAAACACTGAAGCTTTCTTT

J gene: TRBJ2-5
V gene: TRBV19
CDR3 length: 16
clone size: .
D gene: TRBD1
CDR3 protein: CASSRGQGRRQETQYF
CDR3 DNA: TGTGCCAGTAGTAGGGGACAGGGAAGAAGACAAGAGACCCAGTACTTC

J gene: TRBJ1-1
V gene: TRBV19
CDR3 length: 15
clone size: .
D gene: TRBD1
CDR3 protein: CASSPGGRMNTEAFF
CDR3 DNA: TGTGCCAGTAGTCCAGGGGGGAGAATGAACACTGAAGCTTTCTTT

J gene: TRBJ1-1
V gene: TRBV6-6
CDR3 length: 16
clone size: .
D gene: TRBD1
CDR3 protein: CASRETGGSVDTEAFF
CDR3 DNA: TGTGCCAGCAGGGAGACAGGGGGTAGCGTGGACACTGAAGCTTTCTTT

J gene: TRBJ2-7
V gene: TRBV6-1
CDR3 length: 13
clone size: .
D gene: .
CDR3 protein: CASSQGGSYEQYF
CDR3 DNA: TGTGCCAGTAGTCAGGGTGGCTCCTACGAGCAGTACTTC

J gene: TRBJ1-1
V gene: TRBV6-5
CDR3 length: 13
clone size: .
D gene: .
CDR3 protein: CASTLYMNTEAFF
CDR3 DNA: TGTGCCAGCACTCTTTACATGAACACTGAAGCTTTCTTT

J gene: TRBJ1-1
V gene: TRBV7-3
CDR3 length: 13
clone size: .
D gene: .
CDR3 protein: CASSPVPNTEAFF
CDR3 DNA: TGTGCCAGCAGCCCCGTCCCGAACACTGAAGCTTTCTTT

J gene: TRBJ1-4
V gene: TRBV19
CDR3 length: 15
clone size: .
D gene: .
CDR3 protein: CASSTPGARGEKLFF
CDR3 DNA: TGTGCCAGTAGTACGCCAGGGGCGAGAGGTGAAAAACTGTTTTTT

J gene: TRBJ2-3
V gene: TRBV24-1
CDR3 length: 13
clone size: .
D gene: .
CDR3 protein: CATRDTGSDTQYF
CDR3 DNA: TGTGCCACCAGGGACACAGGGTCAGATACGCAGTATTTT

J gene: TRBJ1-2
V gene: TRBV29-1
CDR3 length: 12
clone size: .
D gene: .
CDR3 protein: CSVESKYYGYTF
CDR3 DNA: TGCAGCGTTGAAAGCAAGTACTATGGCTACACCTTC

J gene: TRBJ1-5
V gene: TRBV28
CDR3 length: 18
clone size: once
D gene: TRBD1
CDR3 protein: CASSTEPYGTAFNQPQHF
CDR3 DNA: TGTGCCAGCAGTACCGAGCCATACGGGACAGCTTTCAATCAGCCCCAGCATTTT

J gene: TRBJ2-5
V gene: TRBV20-1
CDR3 length: 10
clone size: .
D gene: .
CDR3 protein: CSARDRSQYF
CDR3 DNA: TGCAGTGCTAGAGACCGGTCCCAGTACTTC

J gene: TRBJ2-5
V gene: TRBV30
CDR3 length: 11
clone size: .
D gene: .
CDR3 protein: CAWSVGGTQYF
CDR3 DNA: TGTGCCTGGAGTGTCGGGGGGACCCAGTACTTC

J gene: TRBJ2-7
V gene: TRBV29-1
CDR3 length: 13
clone size: .
D gene: TRBD1
CDR3 protein: CSVLPGQSYEQYF
CDR3 DNA: TGCAGCGTCCTACCGGGACAGAGCTACGAGCAGTACTTC

J gene: TRBJ1-6
V gene: TRBV7-9
CDR3 length: 14
clone size: .
D gene: .
CDR3 protein: CASSLGGNNSPLHF
CDR3 DNA: TGTGCCAGCAGCTTAGGAGGGAATAATTCACCCCTCCACTTT

J gene: TRBJ1-1
V gene: TRBV5-6
CDR3 length: 15
clone size: .
D gene: TRBD1
CDR3 protein: CASTLGPGGGAEAFF
CDR3 DNA: TGTGCCAGCACCCTGGGGCCAGGGGGCGGAGCTGAAGCTTTCTTT

J gene: TRBJ1-1
V gene: TRBV11-3
CDR3 length: 13
clone size: .
D gene: TRBD1
CDR3 protein: CASSTGQGEEAFF
CDR3 DNA: TGTGCCAGCAGCACAGGACAGGGGGAGGAAGCTTTCTTT

J gene: TRBJ2-2
V gene: TRBV5-1
CDR3 length: 18
clone size: .
D gene: TRBD2
CDR3 protein: CASSLSPGLAGGGGELFF
CDR3 DNA: TGCGCCAGCAGCTTGAGCCCGGGACTAGCGGGGGGCGGCGGGGAGCTGTTTTTT

J gene: TRBJ2-7
V gene: TRBV10-1
CDR3 length: 12
clone size: .
D gene: .
CDR3 protein: CASSSRDYEQYF
CDR3 DNA: TGCGCCAGCAGCTCCAGGGATTACGAGCAGTACTTC

J gene: TRBJ1-5
V gene: TRBV9
CDR3 length: 15
clone size: .
D gene: TRBD1
CDR3 protein: CASSVGDREGQPQHF
CDR3 DNA: TGTGCCAGCAGCGTAGGGGACAGGGAAGGTCAGCCCCAGCATTTT

J gene: TRBJ1-4
V gene: TRBV19
CDR3 length: 16
clone size: .
D gene: TRBD1
CDR3 protein: CASSFRQGPTNEKLFF
CDR3 DNA: TGTGCCAGTAGCTTCAGACAGGGGCCAACTAATGAAAAACTGTTTTTT

J gene: TRBJ1-1
V gene: TRBV29-1
CDR3 length: 12
clone size: .
D gene: .
CDR3 protein: CSVTRGTSEAFF
CDR3 DNA: TGCAGCGTTACGCGGGGGACGTCTGAAGCTTTCTTT

J gene: TRBJ1-2
V gene: TRBV5-1
CDR3 length: 15
clone size: once
D gene: .
CDR3 protein: CASSSGQIANYGYTF
CDR3 DNA: TGCGCCAGCAGCTCAGGACAGATAGCTAACTATGGCTACACCTTC

J gene: TRBJ2-7
V gene: TRBV10-3
CDR3 length: 16
clone size: .
D gene: TRBD1
CDR3 protein: CAITSGQGNGAYEQYF
CDR3 DNA: TGTGCCATCACCTCGGGACAGGGGAATGGCGCCTACGAGCAGTACTTC

J gene: TRBJ2-7
V gene: TRBV25-1
CDR3 length: 11
clone size: .
D gene: .
CDR3 protein: CASSQRSEQYF
CDR3 DNA: TGTGCCAGCAGTCAGAGGTCCGAGCAGTACTTC

J gene: TRBJ2-7
V gene: TRBV27
CDR3 length: 15
clone size: .
D gene: TRBD1
CDR3 protein: CASSLTQGVAYEQYF
CDR3 DNA: TGTGCCAGCAGTTTAACCCAGGGGGTCGCCTACGAGCAGTACTTC

J gene: TRBJ1-5
V gene: TRBV29-1
CDR3 length: 14
clone size: .
D gene: .
CDR3 protein: CSVGSGDGNQPQHF
CDR3 DNA: TGCAGCGTTGGGTCAGGGGATGGCAATCAGCCCCAGCATTTT